The 30 T cell receptor beta chains given below trace back to one sample, sequenced in a study of CD8+ T cells in alopecia areata. RNA extraction was followed by reverse transcription into cDNA, which acted as the sequencing template. TCRdb keeps only in-frame clones here, not all; method: immunoSEQ multiplex PCR. The sample contains about 210,000 clones, approximately 70% of which appear only once. The treatment: oral pan-JAK inhibitor, 5-10 mg twice daily. Material: CD4+ T cells sorted from blood, obtained at week 44, from a patient treated with tofacitinib. The receptors were gathered from a human donor with alopecia areata.

This chain links TRBV29-1 with TRBJ2-1; 11 bases agree with TRBD2. This CDR3 region has 16 residues. Germline-derived CDR1 and CDR2 are SQVTM and ANQGSEA. The trim removed 4 bases at V and 7 bases at J, leaving 12 bases unmatched. The CDR3 coding sequence is TGCAGCGTTGTAGGGTGGGCCCTAGCGGGGGGTAATGAGCAGTTCTTC. It yields the protein CSVVGWALAGGNEQFF.

The chain links TRBV29-1 to TRBJ2-3; TRBD1 matches 7 bases. CDR1 and CDR2 (germline): SQVTM, ANQGSEA. V trimming: 3 bases; J trimming: 2 bases; junction bases outside the gene matches: 2. The CDR3 loop spans 13 amino acids. CDR3 sequence (DNA): TGCAGCGTTGAGACAGGGAACACAGATACGCAGTATTTT. It encodes CSVETGNTDTQYF.

V is TRBV5-1 and J is TRBJ1-6; the D gene is possibly TRBD1 (6 bases). The CDR3 has 15 residues. Trimming took off 2 bases at V and 7 bases at J, with 13 bases between the two ends. Germline CDR1 is SGHRS and CDR2 is YFSETQ. CDR3 coding DNA: TGCGCCAGCAGCTTACAGGGTCAGAGGAATTCACCCCTCCACTTT. Translation gives CASSLQGQRNSPLHF.

This chain joins TRBV5-1 and TRBJ2-5; 7 positions agree with TRBD2. The CDR3 runs 17 residues. The trim removed 4 bases at V and 2 bases at J, leaving 14 bases unmatched. Germline V gene data show CDR1 as SGHRS and CDR2 as YFSETQ. DNA for the CDR3: TGCGCCAGCAGCCCCAACGGTGACGGGCGGGGGCAAGAGACCCAGTACTTC. It yields the protein CASSPNGDGRGQETQYF.

A note on this clone: The sample holds other DNA sequences that translate to the same CDR3. The chain links TRBV29-1 to TRBJ2-3; D not certain. CDR3 length equals 13 residues. Germline values: CDR1 SQVTM, CDR2 ANQGSEA. The V end was cut by 1 base, the J end by 0 bases, with 5 bases between. DNA for the CDR3: TGCAGCGTTGAAGCCGCTAGCACAGATACGCAGTATTTT. Amino acids: CSVEAASTDTQYF.

The rearrangement uses TRBV29-1 and TRBJ1-1; 10 bases are shared with TRBD1. The CDR3 is 14 residues long. From germline, CDR1 is SQVTM and CDR2 ANQGSEA. The V gene end was trimmed by 3 bases and the J gene end by 0 bases; junction bases not matched to a gene: 1. The CDR3 bases are TGCAGCGTTGAGGGGACAGGGGTGAACACTGAAGCTTTCTTT. It yields the protein CSVEGTGVNTEAFF.

The chain joins TRBV14 to TRBJ1-2, with D tentatively TRBD1 (6 bases). CDR1 and CDR2 from the germline V gene are SGHDN and FVKESK. V lost 4 bases and J 4 bases, leaving 16 bases between the germline ends. The CDR3 extends over 15 amino acids. This chain's CDR3 is CASSPPSGAGYGYTF. The CDR3, as DNA: TGTGCCAGCAGCCCCCCTTCGGGGGCTGGCTATGGCTACACCTTC.

This chain links TRBV2 with TRBJ2-1; D unresolved. This CDR3 has 11 amino acids. The V end lost 4 bases, the J end lost 7 bases, and 5 bases lay between the germline ends. The germline V gene has CDR1 SNHLY and CDR2 FYNNEI. CDR3 coding DNA: TGTGCCAGCAGTGCGAATAATGAGCAGTTCTTC. This sequence encodes CASSANNEQFF.

V and J are TRBV30 and TRBJ1-1; weak D call: TRBD1 (6 bases). Deletions cut 8 bases from V and 5 bases from J, with 15 bases between. This CDR3 region has 12 residues. Germline V gives CDR1 GTSNPN, CDR2 SVGIG (reference sequence). The CDR3 region has the DNA TGTGCCGCCGTACAGGGTTTTACTGAAGCTTTCTTT. Translation: CAAVQGFTEAFF. Variable domain in full (rest from reference TRBV30 and TRBJ1-1): SQTIHQWPATLVQPVGSPLSLECTVEGTSNPNLYWYRQAAGRGLQLLFYSVGIGQISSEVPQNLSASRPQDRQFILSSKKLLLSDSGFYLCAAVQGFTEAFFGQGTRLTVV.

The rearrangement joins TRBV2 to TRBJ2-2, with 7 bases lining up with TRBD1. V shed 3 bases and J 3 bases; nucleotides not matched to a gene: 1. The CDR3 is 14 residues long. The germline V gene has CDR1 SNHLY and CDR2 FYNNEI. CDR3 DNA sequence: TGTGCCAGCAGTGAGGGACAGTACACCGGGGAGCTGTTTTTT. Amino acid sequence: CASSEGQYTGELFF.

The J gene is TRBJ1-2, the V gene TRBV29-1; 9 bases agree with TRBD1. V shed 3 bases and J 4 bases; nucleotides not matched to a gene: 6. The CDR3 covers 14 residues. From germline, CDR1 is SQVTM and CDR2 ANQGSEA. As DNA, the CDR3 is TGCAGCGTTGAGAAATCGGGACAGGGCTATGGCTACACCTTC. It yields the protein CSVEKSGQGYGYTF.

The V call is TRBV4-3, the J call TRBJ1-2; 8 bases agree with TRBD1. V shed 0 bases, J shed 6 bases, and the junction held 6 bases outside the gene matches. The V gene's germline CDR1 is LGHNA and CDR2 YSLEER. CDR3 size: 15 residues. The CDR3 region is CASSQEAAGGNGYTF. CDR3 bases: TGCGCCAGCAGCCAAGAGGCGGCAGGGGGCAATGGCTACACCTTC.

The genes are TRBV30 and TRBJ2-2, with 10 bases lining up with TRBD2. CDR3 size: 14 residues. The germline V gene encodes CDR1 GTSNPN and CDR2 SVGIG (reference sequence). V dropped 6 bases and J dropped 7; count of bases not matched to a gene: 8. Here the CDR3 reads CACPAGGLIGELFF. The CDR3 DNA is TGTGCCTGCCCAGCGGGGGGGCTTATCGGGGAGCTGTTTTTT.

The chain couples TRBV6-5 to TRBJ2-7; the D gene is possibly TRBD2 (6 bases). Trimming pared 5 bases from V and 0 bases from J, leaving 8 bases between. Germline CDR1 and CDR2: MNHEY and SVGAGI. The CDR3 has 13 residues. The CDR3 DNA reads TGTGCCAGCAGTCGGGGGTCCTCCTACGAGCAGTACTTC. This encodes CASSRGSSYEQYF.

The chain couples TRBV19 to TRBJ2-7, with a tentative D call TRBD1 (7 bases). CDR1 is LNHDA, CDR2 SQIVND, per germline (reference sequence). The length of the CDR3 is 15 residues. The V end lost 4 bases, the J end lost 6 bases, and 19 bases lay between the germline ends. The CDR3 nucleotides are TGTGCCAGTAGTACCTCCGGCAGGGGGGCCTTCGAGCAGTACTTC. The encoded protein is CASSTSGRGAFEQYF. Full variable domain (remainder filled in from reference TRBV19 and TRBJ2-7): DGGITQSPKYLFRKEGQNVTLSCEQNLNHDAMYWYRQDPGQGLRLIYYSQIVNDFQKGDIAEGYSVSREKKESFPLTVTSAQKNPTAFYLCASSTSGRGAFEQYFGPGTRLTVT.

The gene calls are TRBV25-1 and TRBJ1-2, with a weak D call TRBD1 (6 bases). The V gene's germline CDR1 is MGHDK and CDR2 SYGVNS. The CDR3 totals 13 residues. V lost 6 bases to trimming and J lost 4 bases, with 12 bases between them. The CDR3 is CASSRGQSYGYTF. The CDR3 nucleotides are TGTGCCAGCAGCCGAGGACAGTCCTATGGCTACACCTTC.

This chain joins TRBV2 and TRBJ2-3; D is perhaps TRBD1 (6 bases). Trimming removed 8 bases at V and 5 bases at J, with 11 bases between. The CDR3 extends over 12 amino acids. CDR1 is SNHLY, CDR2 FYNNEI, per germline. The CDR3 sequence is CASAYREDTQYF. The CDR3, as DNA: TGTGCCAGCGCATACAGGGAAGATACGCAGTATTTT.

The chain couples TRBV19 to TRBJ1-1, with D unclear. The CDR3 extends over 13 amino acids. With 6 bases removed from V and 1 base from J, the gap between germline ends came to 9 bases. Germline CDR1 and CDR2: LNHDA and SQIVND (reference sequence). The CDR3 sequence: CASRPRSNTEAFF. The CDR3 nucleotides are TGTGCCAGTAGACCGCGATCGAACACTGAAGCTTTCTTT.

The J gene is TRBJ1-5, the V gene TRBV5-6; 8 nucleotides match TRBD1. Germline-derived CDR1 and CDR2 are SGHDT and YYEEEE. CDR3 length equals 16 residues. The V segment lost 0 bases and the J segment 3 bases; nucleotides outside the gene matches: 5. This chain's CDR3 is CASSLVGQGSNQPQHF. The CDR3 DNA reads as TGTGCCAGCAGCTTGGTAGGACAGGGATCCAATCAGCCCCAGCATTTT. The whole variable domain, filled in from reference TRBV5-6 and TRBJ1-5, reads DAGVTQSPTHLIKTRGQQVTLRCSPKSGHDTVSWYQQALGQGPQFIFQYYEEEERQRGNFPDRFSGHQFPNYSSELNVNALLLGDSALYLCASSLVGQGSNQPQHFGDGTRLSIL.

The rearrangement uses TRBV29-1 and TRBJ1-2; D remains unclear. Trimming pared 4 bases from V and 6 bases from J, leaving 12 bases between. The CDR3 is 12 amino acids. Per the germline V gene, CDR1 is SQVTM and CDR2 is ANQGSEA. The CDR3 bases are TGCAGCGTTGGGGATCCAAAGGATGGCTACACCTTC. The encoded protein is CSVGDPKDGYTF.

The chain combines TRBV29-1 with TRBJ1-1; TRBD1 aligns across 7 bases. The germline V gene has CDR1 SQVTM and CDR2 ANQGSEA. Trimming cost V 7 bases and J 9 bases; bases outside gene matches: 11. This CDR3 contains 12 residues. CDR3 bases: TGCAGCGGGATATGGGACAGCAGCAAAGCTTTCTTT. This codes for CSGIWDSSKAFF.

V and J are TRBV19 and TRBJ1-2; tentative D call: TRBD1 (5 bases). V gave up 7 bases and J gave up 3 bases, with 18 bases separating them. The CDR3 is 15 residues long. Germline-derived CDR1 and CDR2 are LNHDA and SQIVND (reference sequence). The CDR3 DNA is TGTGCCAGTACCCTATGGGGCAGGGAGGACTATGGCTACACCTTC. It codes for CASTLWGREDYGYTF.

V usage is TRBV15 and J usage is TRBJ1-1; D gene unclear. CDR1 and CDR2 from the germline V gene are LNHNV and YYDKDF (reference sequence). There are 13 residues in the CDR3. Trimming took 0 bases from V and 7 from J, leaving 9 bases between them. The CDR3 region has the DNA TGTGCCACCAGCAGAGATCTAGGAGGTGAAGCTTTCTTT. Protein sequence: CATSRDLGGEAFF.

This clone was detected a few times. The genes are TRBV29-1 and TRBJ1-5; D remains ambiguous. This CDR3 spans 10 amino acids. Trimming stripped 4 bases from V and 6 bases from J, with 4 bases between. Germline lookup yields CDR1 SQVTM and CDR2 ANQGSEA. The CDR3 spells CSVGSQPQHF. CDR3 coding DNA: TGCAGCGTTGGCTCTCAGCCCCAGCATTTT.

V is TRBV29-1 and J is TRBJ2-1, with 8 bases identical to TRBD1. This CDR3 is built from 19 residues. CDR1 and CDR2 from the germline V gene are SQVTM and ANQGSEA. Losses at the gene ends were 5 bases for V and 3 bases for J; bases not matched to a gene: 21. The CDR3 nucleotides read TGCAGCGTTAGACAAGCGACCCGGGACAGGCTGGGCGACTACAATGAGCAGTTCTTC. Translating gives CSVRQATRDRLGDYNEQFF.

This clone was recorded a few times. The chain has TRBV29-1 and TRBJ2-1, with D perhaps matching TRBD1 (6 bases). The CDR3 consists of 12 residues. The ends were cut back, 6 bases at V and 5 bases at J, with 11 bases in the middle. The germline V gene encodes CDR1 SQVTM and CDR2 ANQGSEA. In nucleotides, the CDR3 is TGCAGCGTCACGGACAGTCACAATGAGCAGTTCTTC. Its protein product is CSVTDSHNEQFF.

This clone came up a few times. This rearrangement joins TRBV29-1 to TRBJ2-1; the match to TRBD2 covers 9 bases. The CDR3 extends over 14 amino acids. CDR1 and CDR2 (germline): SQVTM, ANQGSEA. With V trimmed by 3 bases and J by 8 bases, 8 bases remained unmatched. The CDR3 nucleotides are TGCAGCGTTGAGGCTAGCGGGGTGCGTGATGAGCAGTTCTTC. Encoded protein: CSVEASGVRDEQFF.

This clone appeared a single time. Other DNA sequences in the same sample also yield this CDR3. V gene TRBV29-1 combines with J gene TRBJ1-1; no reliable D call. Trimming removed 3 bases from V and 5 bases from J, with 7 bases in between. Germline lookup yields CDR1 SQVTM and CDR2 ANQGSEA. The CDR3 runs to 11 residues. The CDR3 sequence is CSVEGGTEAFF. CDR3 bases: TGCAGCGTTGAGGGCGGGACTGAAGCTTTCTTT.

V gene TRBV5-5 combines with J gene TRBJ2-6, with D tentatively TRBD1 (7 bases). Germline CDR1 SGHKS, CDR2 YYEKEE (reference sequence). There are 17 residues in the CDR3. The ends were cut back, 4 bases at V and 2 bases at J, with 16 bases in the middle. The CDR3: CASSHSGGTAGANVLTF. The CDR3, as DNA: TGTGCCAGCAGCCACTCTGGGGGGACAGCTGGGGCCAACGTCCTGACTTTC.

A single count supports this clone. The gene calls are TRBV2 and TRBJ2-2, with no clear D. CDR1 is SNHLY, CDR2 FYNNEI, per germline. Deletions cut 8 bases from V and 5 bases from J, with 12 bases between. The CDR3 totals 13 residues. The CDR3 bases are TGTGCCAGCCTTGCAGCAGTAACCGGGGAGCTGTTTTTT. It codes for CASLAAVTGELFF.